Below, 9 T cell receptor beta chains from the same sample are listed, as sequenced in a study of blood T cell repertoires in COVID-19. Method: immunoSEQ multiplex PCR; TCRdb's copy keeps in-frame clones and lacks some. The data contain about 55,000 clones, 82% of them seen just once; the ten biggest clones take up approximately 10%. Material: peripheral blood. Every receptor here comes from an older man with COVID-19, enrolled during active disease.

The CDR3 loop reads CASSLSYEQYV. Written as DNA, the CDR3 is TGTGCCAGCAGTCTATCCTACGAGCAGTACGTC. The J gene is TRBJ2-7, the V gene TRBV2; D is undetermined. The CDR3 consists of 11 residues. Germline CDR1 and CDR2: SNHLY and FYNNEI. Trimming removed 5 bases at V and 1 base at J, with 3 bases between.

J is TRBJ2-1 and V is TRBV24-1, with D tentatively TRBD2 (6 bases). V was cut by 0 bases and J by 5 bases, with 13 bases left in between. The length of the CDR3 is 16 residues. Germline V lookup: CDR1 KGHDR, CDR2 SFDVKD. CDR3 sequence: CATSDLSPGVDNEQFF. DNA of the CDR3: TGTGCCACCAGTGATTTGAGTCCGGGGGTTGACAATGAGCAGTTCTTC.

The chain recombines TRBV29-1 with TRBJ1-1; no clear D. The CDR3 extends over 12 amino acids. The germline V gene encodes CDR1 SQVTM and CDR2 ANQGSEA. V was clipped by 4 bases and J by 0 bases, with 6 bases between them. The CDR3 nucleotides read TGCAGCGTTGCCCAGTTGAACACTGAAGCTTTCTTT. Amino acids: CSVAQLNTEAFF.

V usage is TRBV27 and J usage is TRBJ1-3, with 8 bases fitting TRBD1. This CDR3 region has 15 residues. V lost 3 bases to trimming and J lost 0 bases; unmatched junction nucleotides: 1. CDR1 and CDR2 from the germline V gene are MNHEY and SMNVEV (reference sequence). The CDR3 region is CASSLTGASGNTIYF. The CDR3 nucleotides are TGTGCCAGCAGTTTGACAGGGGCCTCTGGAAACACCATATATTTT.

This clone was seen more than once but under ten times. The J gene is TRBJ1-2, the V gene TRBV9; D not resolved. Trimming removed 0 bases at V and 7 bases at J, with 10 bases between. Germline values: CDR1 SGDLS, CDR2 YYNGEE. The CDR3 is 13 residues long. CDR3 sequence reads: CASSVGQVGGYTF. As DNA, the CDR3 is TGTGCCAGCAGCGTAGGGCAGGTTGGTGGCTACACCTTC.

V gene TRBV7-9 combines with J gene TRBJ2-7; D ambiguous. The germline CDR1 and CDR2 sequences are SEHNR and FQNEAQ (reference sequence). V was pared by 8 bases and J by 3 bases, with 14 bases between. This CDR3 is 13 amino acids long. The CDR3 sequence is CASSWAANYEQYF. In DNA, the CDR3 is TGTGCCAGCTCCTGGGCAGCAAACTACGAGCAGTACTTC.

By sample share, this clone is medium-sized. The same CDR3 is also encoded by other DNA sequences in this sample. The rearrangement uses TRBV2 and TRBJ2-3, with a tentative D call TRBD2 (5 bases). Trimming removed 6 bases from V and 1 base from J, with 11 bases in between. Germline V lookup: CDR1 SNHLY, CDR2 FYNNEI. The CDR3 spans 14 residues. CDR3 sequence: CASSPSEGTDTQYF. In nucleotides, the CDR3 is TGTGCCAGCAGCCCCTCGGAGGGCACAGATACGCAGTATTTT.

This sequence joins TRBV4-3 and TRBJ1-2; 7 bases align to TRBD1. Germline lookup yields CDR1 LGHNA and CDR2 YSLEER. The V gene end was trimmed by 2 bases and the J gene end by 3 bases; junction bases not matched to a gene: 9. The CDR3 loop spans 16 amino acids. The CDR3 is CASSQSQTGWDYGYTF. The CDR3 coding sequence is TGCGCCAGCAGCCAATCGCAGACAGGGTGGGACTATGGCTACACCTTC.

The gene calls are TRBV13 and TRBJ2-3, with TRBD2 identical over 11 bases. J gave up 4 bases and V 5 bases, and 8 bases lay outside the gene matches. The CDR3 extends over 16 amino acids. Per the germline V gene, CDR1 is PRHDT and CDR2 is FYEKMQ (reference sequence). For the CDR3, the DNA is TGTGCCAGCAGCACTTCACTAGCGGGGGTGGCAGATACGCAGTATTTT. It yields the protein CASSTSLAGVADTQYF.